The 5 T cell receptor beta chains reported below all come from one sample, sequenced in a study of graft-versus-host responses after intestinal transplantation. Sequenced by immunoSEQ multiplex PCR; TCRdb stores in-frame clones only, minus some. Of about 100,000 clones in the sample, about 93% were seen once. Antigen specificity for these receptors is unknown. The sample in question was unstimulated CD8+ T cells sorted from spleen or lymph node cells, obtained before intestinal transplant. The receptors stem from a human donor who received an intestinal transplant.

This sequence joins TRBV27 and TRBJ2-7; D is perhaps TRBD2 (5 bases). The CDR3 runs 12 residues. Between the trimmed V and J ends, which lost 5 bases and 3 bases, there was a span of 8 bases. CDR1 is MNHEY and CDR2 is SMNVEV in the germline V gene (reference sequence). DNA of the CDR3: TGTGCCAGCAGTAACGAGGGCTACGAGCAGTACTTC. Protein: CASSNEGYEQYF.

The table lists this clone with a few counts. One end of the junction fails to match germline, which may point to a read error. This CDR3 is CAGPPSGTPMEKLFF. The CDR3 DNA reads as TGTGCCGGCCCGCCCAGTGGGACGCCTATGGAAAAACTGTTTTTT. The chain links TRBV5-1 to TRBJ1-4; D perhaps matches TRBD1 (5 bases). The germline V gene encodes CDR1 SGHRS and CDR2 YFSETQ. The CDR3 extends over 15 amino acids. Full variable domain (remainder filled in from reference TRBV5-1 and TRBJ1-4): KAGVTQTPRYLIKTRGQQVTLSCSPISGHRSVSWYQQTPGQGLQFLFEYFSETQRNKGNFPGRFSGRQFSNSRSEMNVSTLELGDSALYLCAGPPSGTPMEKLFFGSGTQLSVL.

The chain employs TRBV11-2 and TRBJ1-2, with D possibly matching TRBD1 (6 bases). Trimming took 5 bases from V and 4 from J, leaving 11 bases between them. Germline CDR1 SGHAT, CDR2 FQNNGV. The CDR3 covers 13 residues. The DNA of the CDR3 is TGTGCCAGCAGCCTAGGGGGGGTCTATGGCTACACCTTC. This encodes CASSLGGVYGYTF.

The chain joins TRBV2 to TRBJ1-5; 7 positions agree with TRBD1. Germline V gives CDR1 SNHLY, CDR2 FYNNEI. This CDR3 contains 14 residues. With V trimmed by 5 bases and J by 5 bases, 6 bases remained unmatched. The CDR3 sequence is CASSSDRFYQPQHF. CDR3 nucleotides: TGTGCCAGCAGTTCGGACAGGTTTTATCAGCCCCAGCATTTT. The complete variable domain, with remaining parts taken from reference TRBV2 and TRBJ1-5, reads EPEVTQTPSHQVTQMGQEVILRCVPISNHLYFYWYRQILGQKVEFLVSFYNNEISEKSEIFDDQFSVERPDGSNFTLKIRSTKLEDSAMYFCASSSDRFYQPQHFGDGTRLSIL.

J is TRBJ2-5 and V is TRBV11-3, with D possibly called TRBD1 or TRBD2 (6 bases each). This CDR3 contains 12 residues. The ends were cut back, 5 bases at V and 11 bases at J, with 15 bases in the middle. Germline CDR1 SGHNT, CDR2 YENEEA. The CDR3 is CASSTTRGEQYF. The CDR3 nucleotides read TGTGCCAGCAGCACAACTAGGGGGGAGCAGTACTTC.